The subject of this entry is one T cell receptor (beta chain). These data are taken from a study of blood T cells in healthy people across ages. A J-beta primer mix and a sample-barcoded 5' primer were used in a second PCR of roughly 6 to 11 cycles. MiXCR, run by TCRdb on the 5' RACE reads, gives a single entry per CDR3 protein. The table records fewer than 1,000,000 distinct CDR3 sequences, roughly 46% of them present only once. Trimming pared 2 bases from V and 0 bases from J, leaving 14 bases between. The CDR3 totals 16 residues. In germline, CDR1 is DFQATT, CDR2 SNEGSKA (reference sequence). This clonotype was obtained from a man older than 75 in good health. Sequencing was carried out using blood. The chain recombines TRBV20-1 with TRBJ2-1; no clear D. Here the CDR3 reads CSARFPDGASYNEQFF. The CDR3 DNA sequence: TGCAGTGCTAGATTTCCCGACGGAGCCTCCTACAATGAGCAGTTCTTC.